This TCR beta chain is drawn from a study of T cell changes during pregnancy in multiple sclerosis. Germline trimming cut 6 bases from V and 5 bases from J; bases unmatched to any gene: 7. The CDR3 has 14 amino acids. The germline V gene encodes CDR1 LNHDA and CDR2 SQIVND (reference sequence). TCRdb's copy holds only in-frame clones and misses some; the assay was immunoSEQ multiplex PCR. Seen here are around 62,000 clones, about 91% observed once, and the top ten hold 0.76%. The chain has TRBV19 and TRBJ1-5; 7 bases map to TRBD1. The sequences come from CD4+ T cells from peripheral blood mononuclear cells, collected in the first trimester of pregnancy. The clonotype comes from a female donor with multiple sclerosis, enrolled in a pregnancy study. The chain's CDR3 is CASRGTAPHQPQHF. CDR3 nucleotide sequence: TGTGCCAGTAGGGGGACAGCGCCCCATCAGCCCCAGCATTTT.